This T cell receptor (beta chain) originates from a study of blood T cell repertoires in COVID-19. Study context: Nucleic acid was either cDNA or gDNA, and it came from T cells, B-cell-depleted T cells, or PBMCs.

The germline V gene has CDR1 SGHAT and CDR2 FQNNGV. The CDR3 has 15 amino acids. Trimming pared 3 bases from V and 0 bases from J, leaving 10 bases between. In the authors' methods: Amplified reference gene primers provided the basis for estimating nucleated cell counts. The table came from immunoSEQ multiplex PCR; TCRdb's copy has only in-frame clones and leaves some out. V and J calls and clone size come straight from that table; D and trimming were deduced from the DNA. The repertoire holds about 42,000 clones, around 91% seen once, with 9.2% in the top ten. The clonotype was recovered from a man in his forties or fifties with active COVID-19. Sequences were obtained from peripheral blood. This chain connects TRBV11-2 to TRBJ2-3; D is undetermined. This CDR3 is CASSFEPTSTDTQYF. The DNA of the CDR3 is TGTGCCAGCAGCTTCGAGCCTACTAGCACAGATACGCAGTATTTT.